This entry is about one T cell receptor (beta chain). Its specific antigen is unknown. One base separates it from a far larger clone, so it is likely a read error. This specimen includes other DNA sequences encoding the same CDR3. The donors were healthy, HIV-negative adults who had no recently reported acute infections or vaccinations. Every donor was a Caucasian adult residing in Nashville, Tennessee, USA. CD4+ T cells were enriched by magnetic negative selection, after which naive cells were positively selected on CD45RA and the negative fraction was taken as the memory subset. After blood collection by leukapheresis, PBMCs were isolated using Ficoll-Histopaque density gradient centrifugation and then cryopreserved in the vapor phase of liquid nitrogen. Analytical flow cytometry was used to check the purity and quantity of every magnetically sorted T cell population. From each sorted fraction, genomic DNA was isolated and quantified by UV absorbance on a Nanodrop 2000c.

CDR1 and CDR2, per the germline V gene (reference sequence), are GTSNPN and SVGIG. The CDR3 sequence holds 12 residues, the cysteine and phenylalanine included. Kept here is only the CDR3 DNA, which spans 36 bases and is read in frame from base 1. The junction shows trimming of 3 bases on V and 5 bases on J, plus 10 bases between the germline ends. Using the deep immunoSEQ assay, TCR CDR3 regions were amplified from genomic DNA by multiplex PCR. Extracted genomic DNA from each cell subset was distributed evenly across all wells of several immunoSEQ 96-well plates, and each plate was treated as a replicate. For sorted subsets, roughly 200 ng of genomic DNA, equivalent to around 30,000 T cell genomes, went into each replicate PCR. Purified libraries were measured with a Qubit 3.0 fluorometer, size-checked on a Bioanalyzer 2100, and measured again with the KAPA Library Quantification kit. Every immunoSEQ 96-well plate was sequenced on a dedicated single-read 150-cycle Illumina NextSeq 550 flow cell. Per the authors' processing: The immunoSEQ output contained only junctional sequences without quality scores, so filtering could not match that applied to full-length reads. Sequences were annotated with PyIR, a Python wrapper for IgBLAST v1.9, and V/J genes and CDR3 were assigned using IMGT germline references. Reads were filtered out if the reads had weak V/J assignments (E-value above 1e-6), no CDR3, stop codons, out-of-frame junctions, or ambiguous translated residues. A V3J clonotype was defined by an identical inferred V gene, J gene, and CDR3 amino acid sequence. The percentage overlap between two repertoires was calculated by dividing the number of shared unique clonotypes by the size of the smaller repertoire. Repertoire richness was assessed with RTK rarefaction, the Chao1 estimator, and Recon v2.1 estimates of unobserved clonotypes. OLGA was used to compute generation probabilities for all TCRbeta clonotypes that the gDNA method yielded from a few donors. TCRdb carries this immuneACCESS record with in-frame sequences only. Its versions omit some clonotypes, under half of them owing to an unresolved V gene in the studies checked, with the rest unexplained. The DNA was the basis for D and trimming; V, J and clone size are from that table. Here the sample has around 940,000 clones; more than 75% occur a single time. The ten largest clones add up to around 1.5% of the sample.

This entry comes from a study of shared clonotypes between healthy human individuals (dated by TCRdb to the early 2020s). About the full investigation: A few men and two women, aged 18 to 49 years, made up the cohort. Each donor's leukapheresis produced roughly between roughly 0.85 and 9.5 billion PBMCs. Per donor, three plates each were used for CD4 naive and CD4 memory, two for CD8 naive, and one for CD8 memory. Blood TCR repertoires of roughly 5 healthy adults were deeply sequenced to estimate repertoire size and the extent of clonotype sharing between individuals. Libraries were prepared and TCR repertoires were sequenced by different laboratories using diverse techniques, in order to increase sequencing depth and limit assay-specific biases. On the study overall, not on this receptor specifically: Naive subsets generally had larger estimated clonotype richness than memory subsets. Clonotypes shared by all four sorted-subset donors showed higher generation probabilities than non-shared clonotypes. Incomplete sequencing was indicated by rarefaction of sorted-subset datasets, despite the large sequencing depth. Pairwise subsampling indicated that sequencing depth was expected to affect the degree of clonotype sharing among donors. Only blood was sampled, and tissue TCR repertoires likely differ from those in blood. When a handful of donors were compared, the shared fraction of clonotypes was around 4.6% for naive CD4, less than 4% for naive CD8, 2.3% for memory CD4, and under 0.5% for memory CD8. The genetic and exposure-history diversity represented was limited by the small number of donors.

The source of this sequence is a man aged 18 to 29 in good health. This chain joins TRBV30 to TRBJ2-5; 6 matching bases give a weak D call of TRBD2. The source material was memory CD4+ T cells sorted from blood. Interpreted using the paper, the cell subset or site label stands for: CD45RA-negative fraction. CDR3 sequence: CAWRAGRETQYF. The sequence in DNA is TGTGCCTGGAGAGCAGGGAGGGAGACCCAGTACTTC.